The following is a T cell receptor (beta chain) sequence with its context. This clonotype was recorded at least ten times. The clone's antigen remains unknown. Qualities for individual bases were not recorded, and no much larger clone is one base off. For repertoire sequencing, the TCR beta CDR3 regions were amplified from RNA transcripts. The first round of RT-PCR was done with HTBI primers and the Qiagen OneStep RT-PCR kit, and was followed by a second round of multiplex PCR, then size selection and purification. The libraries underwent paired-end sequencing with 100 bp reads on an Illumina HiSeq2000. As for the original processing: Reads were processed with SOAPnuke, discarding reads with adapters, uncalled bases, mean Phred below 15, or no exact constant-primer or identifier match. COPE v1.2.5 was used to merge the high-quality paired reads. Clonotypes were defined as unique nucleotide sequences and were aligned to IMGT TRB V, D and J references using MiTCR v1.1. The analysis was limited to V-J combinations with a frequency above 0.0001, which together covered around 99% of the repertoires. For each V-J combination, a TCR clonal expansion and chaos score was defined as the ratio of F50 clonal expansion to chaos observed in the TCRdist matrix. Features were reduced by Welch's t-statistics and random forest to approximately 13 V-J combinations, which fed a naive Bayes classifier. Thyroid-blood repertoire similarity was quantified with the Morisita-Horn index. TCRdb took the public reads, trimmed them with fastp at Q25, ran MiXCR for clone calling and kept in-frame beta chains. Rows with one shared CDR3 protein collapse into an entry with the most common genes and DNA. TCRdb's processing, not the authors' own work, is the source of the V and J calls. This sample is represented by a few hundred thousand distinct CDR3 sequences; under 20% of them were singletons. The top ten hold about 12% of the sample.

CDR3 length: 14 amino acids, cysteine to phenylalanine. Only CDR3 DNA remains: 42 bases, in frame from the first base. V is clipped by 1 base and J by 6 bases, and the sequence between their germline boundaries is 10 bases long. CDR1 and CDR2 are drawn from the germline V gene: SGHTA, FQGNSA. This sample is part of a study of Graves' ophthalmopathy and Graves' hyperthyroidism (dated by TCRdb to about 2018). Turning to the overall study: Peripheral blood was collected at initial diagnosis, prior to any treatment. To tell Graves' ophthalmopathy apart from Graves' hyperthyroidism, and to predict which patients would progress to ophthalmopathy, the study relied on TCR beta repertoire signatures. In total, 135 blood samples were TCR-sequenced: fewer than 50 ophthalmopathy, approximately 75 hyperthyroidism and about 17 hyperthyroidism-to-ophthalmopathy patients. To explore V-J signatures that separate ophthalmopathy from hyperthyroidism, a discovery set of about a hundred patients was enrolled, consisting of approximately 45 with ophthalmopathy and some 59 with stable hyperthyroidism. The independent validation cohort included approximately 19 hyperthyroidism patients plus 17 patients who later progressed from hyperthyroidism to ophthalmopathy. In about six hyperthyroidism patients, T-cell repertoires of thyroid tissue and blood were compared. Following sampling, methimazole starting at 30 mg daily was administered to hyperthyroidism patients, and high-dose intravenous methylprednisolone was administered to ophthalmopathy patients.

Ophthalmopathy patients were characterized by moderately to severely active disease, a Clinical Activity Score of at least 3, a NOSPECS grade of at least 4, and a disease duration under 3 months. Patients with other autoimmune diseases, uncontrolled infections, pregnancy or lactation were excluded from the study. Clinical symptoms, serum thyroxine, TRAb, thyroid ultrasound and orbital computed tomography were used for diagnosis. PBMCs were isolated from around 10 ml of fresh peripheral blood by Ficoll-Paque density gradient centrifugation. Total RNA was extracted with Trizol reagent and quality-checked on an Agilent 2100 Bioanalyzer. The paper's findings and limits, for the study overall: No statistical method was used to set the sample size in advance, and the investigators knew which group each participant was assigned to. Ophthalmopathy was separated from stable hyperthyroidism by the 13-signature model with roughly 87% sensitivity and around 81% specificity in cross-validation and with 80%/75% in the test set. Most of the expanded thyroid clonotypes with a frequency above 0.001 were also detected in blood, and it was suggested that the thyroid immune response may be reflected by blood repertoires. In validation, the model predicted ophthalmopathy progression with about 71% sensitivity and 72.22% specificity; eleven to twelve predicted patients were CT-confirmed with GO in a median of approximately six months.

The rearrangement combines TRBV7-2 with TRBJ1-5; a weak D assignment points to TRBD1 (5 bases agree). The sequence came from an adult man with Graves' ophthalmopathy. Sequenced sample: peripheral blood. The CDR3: CASSLGGLTQPQHF. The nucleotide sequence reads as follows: TGTGCCAGCAGCTTAGGGGGACTTACTCAGCCCCAGCATTTT.